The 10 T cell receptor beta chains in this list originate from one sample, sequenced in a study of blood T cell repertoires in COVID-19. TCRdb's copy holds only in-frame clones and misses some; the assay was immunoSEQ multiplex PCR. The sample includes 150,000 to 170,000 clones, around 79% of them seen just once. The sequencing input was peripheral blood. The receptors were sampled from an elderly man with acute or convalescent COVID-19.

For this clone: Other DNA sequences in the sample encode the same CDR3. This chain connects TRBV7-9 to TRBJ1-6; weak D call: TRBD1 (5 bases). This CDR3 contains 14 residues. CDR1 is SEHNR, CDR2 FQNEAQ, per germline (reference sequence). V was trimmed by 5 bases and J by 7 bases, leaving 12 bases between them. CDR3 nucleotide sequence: TGTGCCAGCAGCACCCAGGGCTTGAATTCACCCCTCCACTTT. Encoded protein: CASSTQGLNSPLHF.

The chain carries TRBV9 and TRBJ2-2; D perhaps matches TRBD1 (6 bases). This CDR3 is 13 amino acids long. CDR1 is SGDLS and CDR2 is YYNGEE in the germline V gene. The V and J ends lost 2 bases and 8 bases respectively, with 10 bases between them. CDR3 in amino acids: CASSVSGTGELFF. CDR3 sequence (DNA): TGTGCCAGCAGCGTGTCCGGGACAGGGGAGCTGTTTTTT.

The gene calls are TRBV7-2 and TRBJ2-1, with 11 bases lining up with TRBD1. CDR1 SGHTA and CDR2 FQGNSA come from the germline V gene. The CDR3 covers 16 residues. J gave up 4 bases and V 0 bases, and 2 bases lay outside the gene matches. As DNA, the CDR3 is TGTGCCAGCAGCTTAGCCGGACAGGGGGCTTACAATGAGCAGTTCTTC. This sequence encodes CASSLAGQGAYNEQFF.

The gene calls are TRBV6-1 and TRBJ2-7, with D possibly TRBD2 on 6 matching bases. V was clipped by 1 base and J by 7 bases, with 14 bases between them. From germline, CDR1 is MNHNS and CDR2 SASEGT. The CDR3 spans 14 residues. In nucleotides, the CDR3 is TGTGCCAGCAGTGAAGTCCGGGGGTTTAGGGAGCAGTACTTC. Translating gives CASSEVRGFREQYF.

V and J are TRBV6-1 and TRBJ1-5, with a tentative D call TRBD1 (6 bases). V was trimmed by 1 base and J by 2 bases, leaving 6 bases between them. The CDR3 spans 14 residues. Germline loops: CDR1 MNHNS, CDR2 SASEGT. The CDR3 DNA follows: TGTGCCAGCAGTGAAGACAGGGGCAATCAGCCCCAGCATTTT. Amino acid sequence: CASSEDRGNQPQHF.

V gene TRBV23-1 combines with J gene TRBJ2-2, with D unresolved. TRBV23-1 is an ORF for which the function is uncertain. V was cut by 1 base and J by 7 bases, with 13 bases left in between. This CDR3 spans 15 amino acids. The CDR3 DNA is TGCGCCAGCAGTCAATTCCACCAATCAGTCGGGGAGCTGTTTTTT. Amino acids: CASSQFHQSVGELFF.

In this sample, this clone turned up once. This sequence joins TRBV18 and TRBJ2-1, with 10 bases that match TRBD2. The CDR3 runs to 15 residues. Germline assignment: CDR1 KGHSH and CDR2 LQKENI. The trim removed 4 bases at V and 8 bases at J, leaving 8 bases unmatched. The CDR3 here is CASSRGTSGVDEQFF. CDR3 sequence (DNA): TGTGCCAGCTCACGGGGAACTAGCGGGGTGGATGAGCAGTTCTTC. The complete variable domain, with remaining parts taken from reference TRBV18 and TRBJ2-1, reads NAGVMQNPRHLVRRRGQEARLRCSPMKGHSHVYWYRQLPEEGLKFMVYLQKENIIDESGMPKERFSAEFPKEGPSILRIQQVVRGDSAAYFCASSRGTSGVDEQFFGPGTRLTVL.

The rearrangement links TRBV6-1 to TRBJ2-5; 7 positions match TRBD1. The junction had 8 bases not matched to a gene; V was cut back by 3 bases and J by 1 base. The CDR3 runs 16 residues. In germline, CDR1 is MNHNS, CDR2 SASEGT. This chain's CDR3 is CASSDWGTAFQETQYF. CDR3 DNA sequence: TGTGCCAGCAGTGATTGGGGGACAGCCTTCCAAGAGACCCAGTACTTC.

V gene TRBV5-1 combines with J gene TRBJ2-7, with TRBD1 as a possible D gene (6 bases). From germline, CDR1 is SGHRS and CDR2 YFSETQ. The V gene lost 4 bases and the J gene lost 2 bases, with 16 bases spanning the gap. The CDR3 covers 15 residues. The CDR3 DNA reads TGCGCCAGCAGCCCGGGACAAGGAGGTACCTACGAGCAGTACGTC. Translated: CASSPGQGGTYEQYV.

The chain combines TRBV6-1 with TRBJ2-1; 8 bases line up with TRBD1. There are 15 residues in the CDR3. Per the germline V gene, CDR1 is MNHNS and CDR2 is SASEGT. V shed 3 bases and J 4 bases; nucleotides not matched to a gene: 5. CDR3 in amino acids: CASSETGDTYNEQFF. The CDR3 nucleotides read TGTGCCAGCAGTGAGACAGGGGATACATACAATGAGCAGTTCTTC.